A selection of T cell receptor beta chains follows, all from one sample in a study of T-cell reconstitution after alpha-beta-depleted transplantation in children. Each CDR3 protein is one row after TCRdb ran MiXCR on the PCR reads. The sample has roughly 50,000 distinct CDR3 sequences, 44% seen once; the top ten hold more than 95%. The source material was PBMCs, mostly from graft donor cells, sampled 360 days after TCRalphabeta/CD19-depleted stem cell transplant. Receptors originate from a male patient younger than 18 who had a stem cell transplant for acute lymphoblastic leukemia, so the T cells may come from the graft donor. The CDR3 runs from the conserved cysteine through the conserved F or W. A D gene is named only where the DNA matches it firmly. Size tells how often a clone was seen (once, few, many) or the class of an expanded clone, and some rows leave it out.

cdr3_aa | cdr3_nt | clone_size | j_call | d_call | v_call
CASSFSPGLAGRASSYEQYF | TGTGCTAGCAGCTTTTCTCCTGGACTAGCCGGAAGAGCAAGCTCCTACGAGCAGTACTTC | . | TRBJ2-7 | TRBD2 | TRBV7-7
CASSRDGSYEQYF | TGTGCCAGCAGCCGAGACGGATCCTACGAGCAGTACTTC | . | TRBJ2-7 | . | TRBV14
CAISRQYEQYF | TGTGCCATCAGCCGGCAGTACGAGCAGTACTTC | . | TRBJ2-7 | . | TRBV10-3
CASSLVEGNEQFF | TGCGCCAGCAGCTTGGTGGAGGGCAATGAGCAGTTCTTC | . | TRBJ2-1 | . | TRBV5-1
CASSNTQAHEQYF | TGTGCCAGCAGCAATACTCAAGCCCACGAGCAGTACTTC | many | TRBJ2-7 | . | TRBV6-2/TRBV6-3
CASSQEGRGGRETQYF | TGTGCCAGCAGCCAAGAAGGGCGGGGGGGCAGGGAGACCCAGTACTTC | . | TRBJ2-5 | TRBD2 | TRBV4-2
CSVEVFSYEQYF | TGCAGCGTTGAAGTGTTCTCTTACGAGCAGTACTTC | few | TRBJ2-7 | . | TRBV29-1
CASSLSKDRERSGANVLTF | TGTGCCAGCAGCCTAAGCAAGGACAGGGAGAGGTCTGGGGCCAACGTCCTGACTTTC | . | TRBJ2-6 | TRBD1 | TRBV9
CASSYGRRALAKNIQYF | TGTGCCAGCAGTTACGGGAGGCGGGCTCTAGCCAAAAACATTCAGTACTTC | . | TRBJ2-4 | . | TRBV6-5
CASQSSRRGYGYTF | TGTGCCAGTCAGTCCAGCCGACGGGGCTATGGCTACACCTTC | few | TRBJ1-2 | . | TRBV12-3/TRBV12-4
CASSQEGTVEQYF | TGCGCCAGCAGCCAAGAAGGGACAGTCGAGCAGTACTTC | . | TRBJ2-7 | TRBD1 | TRBV4-3
CASSSEPFPNTGELFF | TGTGCCAGCAGTTCCGAACCCTTCCCGAACACCGGGGAGCTGTTTTTT | . | TRBJ2-2 | . | TRBV27
CASSLSTDRGAYEQYF | TGCGCCAGCAGCCTTTCTACCGACAGGGGCGCCTACGAGCAGTACTTC | . | TRBJ2-7 | TRBD1 | TRBV4-3
CASSLGKGFKNIQYF | TGTGCCAGCAGCCTCGGCAAGGGCTTCAAAAACATTCAGTACTTC | . | TRBJ2-4 | . | TRBV4-2
CASSLSDTQYF | TGTGCCAGCAGTTTATCTGATACGCAGTATTTT | few | TRBJ2-3 | . | TRBV12-3/TRBV12-4
CSVEPIGWETQYF | TGCAGCGTTGAACCTATTGGGTGGGAGACCCAGTACTTC | few | TRBJ2-5 | . | TRBV29-1
CASSLGDNLSSYEQYF | TGCGCCAGCAGCTTGGGGGACAACCTGAGCTCCTACGAGCAGTACTTC | . | TRBJ2-7 | . | TRBV5-1
CASSEYGGNGELFF | TGTGCCAGCAGTGAATACGGGGGAAATGGGGAGCTGTTTTTT | . | TRBJ2-2 | . | TRBV25-1
CASSSSVVSSYNEQFF | TGTGCCAGCAGCTCCTCGGTAGTTAGCTCCTACAATGAGCAGTTCTTC | . | TRBJ2-1 | . | TRBV7-6
CSAGQGSAKNIQYF | TGCAGCGCCGGACAGGGGTCAGCCAAAAACATTCAGTACTTC | few | TRBJ2-4 | TRBD1 | TRBV29-1
CASSASVGGYEKLFF | TGTGCCAGCAGCGCAAGCGTAGGGGGGTACGAAAAACTGTTTTTT | . | TRBJ1-4 | . | TRBV7-9
CASSLGAGYYNEQFF | TGTGCCAGCAGCTTAGGGGCAGGGTACTACAATGAGCAGTTCTTC | . | TRBJ2-1 | . | TRBV7-2
CASSLAGTSGYNEQFF | TGTGCCAGCAGCCTTGCCGGGACTAGCGGGTACAATGAGCAGTTCTTC | . | TRBJ2-1 | TRBD2 | TRBV7-2
CASSFGRGLSDTGELFF | TGCGCCAGCAGCTTCGGCAGGGGGCTTTCGGACACCGGGGAGCTGTTTTTT | few | TRBJ2-2 | TRBD1 | TRBV5-1
CASSLPGPNQPQHF | TGTGCCAGCAGCCTACCCGGACCCAATCAGCCCCAGCATTTT | few | TRBJ1-5 | . | TRBV7-9
CATSDSWEGQWEQFF | TGTGCCACCAGTGATTCCTGGGAGGGTCAATGGGAGCAGTTCTTC | few | TRBJ2-1 | TRBD2 | TRBV24-1
CASSSSEDLYGYTF | TGTGCCAGCAGCTCGTCCGAGGATCTCTATGGCTACACCTTC | . | TRBJ1-2 | . | TRBV7-9
CASSSGPDTQYF | TGTGCCAGCAGTTCCGGGCCCGACACGCAGTATTTT | . | TRBJ2-3 | . | TRBV5-5
CASSLAPGVGVTGRNTGELFF | TGTGCCAGCAGTTTAGCCCCCGGCGTAGGTGTTACCGGAAGGAACACCGGGGAGCTGTTTTTT | once | TRBJ2-2 | . | TRBV12-3/TRBV12-4
CASRVFSGAQNIQYF | TGTGCCAGCAGGGTTTTTAGCGGGGCACAAAACATTCAGTACTTC | . | TRBJ2-4 | TRBD2 | TRBV4-2
CATSRDRGGTDTQYF | TGTGCCACCAGCAGAGATAGGGGGGGCACAGATACGCAGTATTTT | few | TRBJ2-3 | . | TRBV15
CSARDRVFTGELFF | TGCAGCGCTAGGGACAGGGTCTTTACCGGGGAGCTGTTTTTT | . | TRBJ2-2 | TRBD1 | TRBV29-1
CATGGKGEFTDTQYF | TGTGCCACCGGGGGGAAAGGGGAGTTCACAGATACGCAGTATTTT | . | TRBJ2-3 | . | TRBV24-1
CASRPRGWQETQYF | TGTGCCAGCAGGCCGCGGGGCTGGCAAGAGACCCAGTACTTC | . | TRBJ2-5 | . | TRBV12-3/TRBV12-4
CASSYARDQYNEQFF | TGTGCCAGCAGTTACGCGCGAGATCAGTACAATGAGCAGTTCTTC | few | TRBJ2-1 | . | TRBV6-5
CASGPGRPSQPQHF | TGTGCCAGCGGGCCCGGACGGCCGAGTCAGCCCCAGCATTTT | few | TRBJ1-5 | . | TRBV12-3/TRBV12-4
CASSPDFTYEQYF | TGTGCCAGCAGTCCAGACTTCACCTACGAGCAGTACTTC | . | TRBJ2-7 | . | TRBV7-8